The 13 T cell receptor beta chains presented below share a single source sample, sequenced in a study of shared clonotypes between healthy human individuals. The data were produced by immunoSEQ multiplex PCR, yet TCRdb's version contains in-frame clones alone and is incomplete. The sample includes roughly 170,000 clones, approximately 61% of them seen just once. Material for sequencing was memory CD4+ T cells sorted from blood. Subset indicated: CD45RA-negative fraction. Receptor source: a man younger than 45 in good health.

The CDR3 spells CASSIGTGELFF. The CDR3 DNA reads TGTGCCAGCAGCATAGGGACCGGGGAGCTGTTTTTT. The rearrangement uses TRBV6-1 and TRBJ2-2; D uncertain. Germline assignment: CDR1 MNHNS and CDR2 SASEGT. V lost 6 bases and J lost 5, with 7 bases in between. This CDR3 contains 12 residues.

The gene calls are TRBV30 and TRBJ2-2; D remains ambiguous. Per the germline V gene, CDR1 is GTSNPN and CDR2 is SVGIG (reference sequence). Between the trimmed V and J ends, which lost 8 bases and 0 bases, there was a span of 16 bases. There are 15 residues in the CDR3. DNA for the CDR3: TGTGCCGCAGACCAGACCAATGCGAACACCGGGGAGCTGTTTTTT. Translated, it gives CAADQTNANTGELFF. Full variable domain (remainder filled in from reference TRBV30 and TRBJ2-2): SQTIHQWPATLVQPVGSPLSLECTVEGTSNPNLYWYRQAAGRGLQLLFYSVGIGQISSEVPQNLSASRPQDRQFILSSKKLLLSDSGFYLCAADQTNANTGELFFGEGSRLTVL.

CDR3 loop: CASSSSGGQETQYF. DNA for the CDR3: TGTGCCAGTAGTTCTAGCGGGGGCCAAGAGACCCAGTACTTC. The chain recombines TRBV19 with TRBJ2-5, with 10 bases lining up with TRBD2. CDR1 is LNHDA, CDR2 SQIVND, per germline (reference sequence). V was pared by 5 bases and J by 1 base, with 1 base of the junction left unmatched. This CDR3 is built from 14 residues. Full variable domain (rest looked up from reference TRBV19 and TRBJ2-5): DGGITQSPKYLFRKEGQNVTLSCEQNLNHDAMYWYRQDPGQGLRLIYYSQIVNDFQKGDIAEGYSVSREKKESFPLTVTSAQKNPTAFYLCASSSSGGQETQYFGPGTRLLVL.

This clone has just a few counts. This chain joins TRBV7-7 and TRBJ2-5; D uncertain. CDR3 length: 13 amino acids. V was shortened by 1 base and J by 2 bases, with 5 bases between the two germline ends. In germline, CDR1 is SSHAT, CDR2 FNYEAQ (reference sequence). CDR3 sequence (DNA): TGTGCCAGCAGCTTAGTTCTTCAAGAGACCCAGTACTTC. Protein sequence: CASSLVLQETQYF.

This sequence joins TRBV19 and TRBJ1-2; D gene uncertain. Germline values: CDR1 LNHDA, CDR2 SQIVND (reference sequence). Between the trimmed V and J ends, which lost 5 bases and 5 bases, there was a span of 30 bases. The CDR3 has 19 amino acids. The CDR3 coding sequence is TGTGCCAGTAGTGGTTTTGAGACACGGAGGCCGATAACTGAATATGGCTACACCTTC. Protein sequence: CASSGFETRRPITEYGYTF.

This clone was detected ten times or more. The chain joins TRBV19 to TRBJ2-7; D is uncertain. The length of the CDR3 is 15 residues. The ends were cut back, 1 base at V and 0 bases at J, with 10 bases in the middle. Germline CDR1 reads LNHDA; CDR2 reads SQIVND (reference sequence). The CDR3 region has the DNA TGTGCCAGTAGTATAGTTCGGCGGACCTCCTACGAGCAGTACTTC. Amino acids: CASSIVRRTSYEQYF.

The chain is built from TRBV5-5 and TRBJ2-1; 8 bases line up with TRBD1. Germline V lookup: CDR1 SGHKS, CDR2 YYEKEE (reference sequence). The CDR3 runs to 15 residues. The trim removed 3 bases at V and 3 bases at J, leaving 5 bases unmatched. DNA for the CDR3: TGTGCCAGCAGCTCCGGGACAGGATTCTACAATGAGCAGTTCTTC. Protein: CASSSGTGFYNEQFF.

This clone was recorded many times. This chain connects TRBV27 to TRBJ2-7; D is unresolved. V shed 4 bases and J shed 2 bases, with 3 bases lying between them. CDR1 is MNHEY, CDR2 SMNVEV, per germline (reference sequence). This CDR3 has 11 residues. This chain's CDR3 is CASSSPYEQYF. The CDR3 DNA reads TGTGCCAGCAGTTCCCCCTACGAGCAGTACTTC.

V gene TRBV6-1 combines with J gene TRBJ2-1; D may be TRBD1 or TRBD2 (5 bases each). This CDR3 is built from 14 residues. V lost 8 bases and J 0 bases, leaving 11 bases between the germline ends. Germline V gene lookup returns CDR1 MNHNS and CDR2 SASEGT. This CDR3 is CASHPGSSYNEQFF. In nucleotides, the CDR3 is TGTGCCAGCCACCCAGGGAGCTCCTACAATGAGCAGTTCTTC.

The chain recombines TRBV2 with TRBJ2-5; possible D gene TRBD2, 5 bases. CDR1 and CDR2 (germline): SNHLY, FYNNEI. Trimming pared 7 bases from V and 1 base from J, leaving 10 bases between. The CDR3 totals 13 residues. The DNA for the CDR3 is TGTGCCAGCACCCTGGAGGCCCAAGAGACCCAGTACTTC. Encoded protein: CASTLEAQETQYF.

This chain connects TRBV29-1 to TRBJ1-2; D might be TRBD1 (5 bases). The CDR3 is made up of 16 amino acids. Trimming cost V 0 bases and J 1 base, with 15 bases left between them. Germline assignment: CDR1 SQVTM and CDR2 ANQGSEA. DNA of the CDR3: TGCAGCGTTGAAGATAGCTGGGGGGTGATTAACTATGGCTACACCTTC. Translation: CSVEDSWGVINYGYTF. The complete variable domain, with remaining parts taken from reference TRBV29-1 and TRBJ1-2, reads SAVISQKPSRDICQRGTSLTIQCQVDSQVTMMFWYRQQPGQSLTLIATANQGSEATYESGFVIDKFPISRPNLTFSTLTVSNMSPEDSSIYLCSVEDSWGVINYGYTFGSGTRLTVV.

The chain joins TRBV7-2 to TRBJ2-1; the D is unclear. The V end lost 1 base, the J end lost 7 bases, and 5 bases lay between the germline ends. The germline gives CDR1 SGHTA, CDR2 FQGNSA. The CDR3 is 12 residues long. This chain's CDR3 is CASSLVGNEQFF. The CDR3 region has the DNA TGTGCCAGCAGCTTAGTGGGAAATGAGCAGTTCTTC.

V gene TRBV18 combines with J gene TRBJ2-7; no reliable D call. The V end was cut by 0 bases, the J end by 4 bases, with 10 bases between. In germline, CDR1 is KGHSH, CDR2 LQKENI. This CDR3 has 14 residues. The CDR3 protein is CASSPPSNGYEQYF. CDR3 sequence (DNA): TGTGCCAGCTCACCACCCTCGAATGGATACGAGCAGTACTTC.